The present TCR beta chain was sequenced within a study of CD8 T cells in Susac syndrome. As for the study in general: Blood was drawn from patients with Susac syndrome. At that point, they were therapy-naive, on corticosteroids, or on intravenous immunoglobulin alone.

Reverse transcription used roughly 0.5 to 1 ug RNA and random hexamers. TCRdb independently ran MiXCR on the immunoSEQ multiplex PCR reads; one entry per CDR3 protein. Counted here are 150,000 to 200,000 distinct CDR3 sequences, 95% to 96% occurring once; the ten biggest clones make up around 0.12%. Sequencing was carried out using CD4+ T cells from PBMCs. This receptor was obtained from a human donor with Susac syndrome.

The CDR3 protein is CASSPPVIGRSNTGELFF. The CDR3 DNA follows: TGTGCCAGCAGCCCGCCCGTAATTGGCAGGTCGAACACCGGGGAGCTGTTTTTT. The chain couples TRBV7-9 to TRBJ2-2; no reliable D call. Germline V CDR1 and CDR2: SEHNR, FQNEAQ (reference sequence). V shed 5 bases and J shed 0 bases, with 19 bases lying between them. The CDR3 totals 18 residues.